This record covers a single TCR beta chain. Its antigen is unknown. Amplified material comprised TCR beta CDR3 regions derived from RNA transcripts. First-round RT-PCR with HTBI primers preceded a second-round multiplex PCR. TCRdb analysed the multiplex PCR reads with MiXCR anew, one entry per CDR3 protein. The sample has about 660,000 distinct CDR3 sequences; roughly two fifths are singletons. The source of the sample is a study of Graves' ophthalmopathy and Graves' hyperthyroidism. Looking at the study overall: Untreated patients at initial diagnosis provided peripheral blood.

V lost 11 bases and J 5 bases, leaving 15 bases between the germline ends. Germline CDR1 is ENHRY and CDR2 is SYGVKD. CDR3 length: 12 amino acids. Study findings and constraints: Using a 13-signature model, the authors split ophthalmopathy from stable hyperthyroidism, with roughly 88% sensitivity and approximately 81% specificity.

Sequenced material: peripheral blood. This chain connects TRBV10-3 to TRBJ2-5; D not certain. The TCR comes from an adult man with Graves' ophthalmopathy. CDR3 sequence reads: CAWSLGWETQYF. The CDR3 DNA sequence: TGTGCCTGGAGTCTGGGTTGGGAGACCCAGTACTTC.